This T cell receptor (beta chain) is drawn from a study of T cell clonality in common variable immunodeficiency. General study points: Common variable immunodeficiency TCR beta sequences reportedly had fewer deletions and N-nucleotide insertions.

Caucasian heritage predominated among both patients and controls. CVID subjects were neither ill nor on immunomodulatory or immunosuppressive medication at sampling. Some clones are missing from TCRdb's copy, which holds only in-frame ones; the method was immunoSEQ multiplex PCR. The sample has 40,000 or so clones, none seen only once. Looked up from germline, CDR1 is SGHNT and CDR2 is YENEEA. The CDR3 is 15 residues long. The germline V and J ends were trimmed by 5 bases and 6 bases, with 16 bases remaining between them. Many counts were recorded for this clone. Its antigen is not identified. The observed sequence ends 3 residues before the CDR3 terminus, with the missing tail filled in from the germline J gene.

The source material was peripheral blood mononuclear cells. The rearrangement uses TRBV11-3 and TRBJ2-2, with D possibly TRBD1 on 5 matching bases. This sequence originates from a human donor with common variable immunodeficiency. The part of the CDR3 DNA that was read is TGTGCCAGCAGCCTCCGCGACAGCTTCCCCGGGGAG. As protein: CASSLRDSFPGE. The CDR3 in its entirety is CASSLRDSFPGELFF.